The source of this TCR beta chain is a study of cytomegalovirus exposure and HLA in healthy donors. Germline CDR1 reads KGHSH; CDR2 reads LQKENI. The CDR3 runs to 14 residues. The V and J ends lost 3 bases and 5 bases respectively, with 13 bases between them. PCR primers comprised 60 Vbeta and 13 Jbeta primers. Data came from immunoSEQ multiplex PCR; TCRdb stores just in-frame clones and leaves some out. The data contain nearly 110,000 clones, roughly 82% of them singletons. The V call is TRBV18, the J call TRBJ2-5; D is perhaps TRBD2 (5 bases). The origin of this receptor is a man between 25 and 39 years old in good health and CMV-seropositive. Source material: PBMCs. The CDR3 DNA follows: TGTGCCAGCTCACCTCTCGGAGGTTCTGAGACCCAGTACTTC. Amino acids: CASSPLGGSETQYF.